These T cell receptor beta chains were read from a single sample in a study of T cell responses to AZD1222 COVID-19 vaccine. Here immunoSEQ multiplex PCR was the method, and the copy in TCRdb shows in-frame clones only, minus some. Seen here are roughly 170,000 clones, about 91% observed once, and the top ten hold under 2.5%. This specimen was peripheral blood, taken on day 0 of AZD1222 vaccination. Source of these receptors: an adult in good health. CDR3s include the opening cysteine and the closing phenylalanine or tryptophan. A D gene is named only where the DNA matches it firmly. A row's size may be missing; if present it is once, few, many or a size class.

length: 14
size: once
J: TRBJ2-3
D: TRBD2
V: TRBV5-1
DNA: TGCGCCAGCAGCTCCTGGGACTACAGAGATACGCAGTATTTT
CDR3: CASSSWDYRDTQYF

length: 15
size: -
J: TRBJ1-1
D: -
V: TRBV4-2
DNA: TGTGCCAGCAGCCAAGAGATAGGGTGGGGGACTGAAGCTTTCTTT
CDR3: CASSQEIGWGTEAFF

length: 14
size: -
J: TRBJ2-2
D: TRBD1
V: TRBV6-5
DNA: TGTGCCAGTTACAAGACAGGGACCCCCGGGGAGCTGTTTTTT
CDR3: CASYKTGTPGELFF

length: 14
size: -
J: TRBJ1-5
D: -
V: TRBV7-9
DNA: TGTGCCAGCAGCTTAGAGGGAGACAATCAGCCCCAGCATTTT
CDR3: CASSLEGDNQPQHF

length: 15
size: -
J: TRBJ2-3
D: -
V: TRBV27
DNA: TGTGCCAGCAGTTTCGGTCTAGCGAGCACAGATACGCAGTATTTT
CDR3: CASSFGLASTDTQYF

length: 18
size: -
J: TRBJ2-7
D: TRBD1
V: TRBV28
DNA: TGTGCCAGCAGTTTTTCCTGGACAGGGGGGACCAGCTCCTACGAGCAGTACTTC
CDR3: CASSFSWTGGTSSYEQYF

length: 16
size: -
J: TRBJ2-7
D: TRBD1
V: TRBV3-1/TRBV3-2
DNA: TGTGCCAGCAGCCGGGGACAGGGGGCTCAGAGCTACGAGCAGTACTTC
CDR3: CASSRGQGAQSYEQYF

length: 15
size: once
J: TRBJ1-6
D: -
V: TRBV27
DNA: TGTGCCAGCAGTTTATCTGCCCGAAGAGATTCACCCCTCCACTTT
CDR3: CASSLSARRDSPLHF

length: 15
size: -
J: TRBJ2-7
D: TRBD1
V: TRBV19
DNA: TGTGCCAGTAGTATAAGCGCACAGGGGGAGTACGAGCAGTACTTC
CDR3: CASSISAQGEYEQYF

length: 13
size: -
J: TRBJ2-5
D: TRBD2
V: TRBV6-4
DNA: TGTGCCAGCAGTGAAATAGCGGGAGAGACCCAGTACTTC
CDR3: CASSEIAGETQYF

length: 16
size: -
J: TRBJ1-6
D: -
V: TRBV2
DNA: TGTGCCACCAAATCGGGACTCAGAAAACCCAATTCACCCCTCCACTTT
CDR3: CATKSGLRKPNSPLHF

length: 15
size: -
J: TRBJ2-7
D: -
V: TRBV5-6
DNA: TGTGCCAGCAGCTTGGGGGTAATTCCCTCCTACGAGCAGTACTTC
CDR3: CASSLGVIPSYEQYF

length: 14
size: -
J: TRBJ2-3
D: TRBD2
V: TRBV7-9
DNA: TGTGCCAGCAGCCCAACGGGGGGAGCAGATACGCAGTATTTT
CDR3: CASSPTGGADTQYF

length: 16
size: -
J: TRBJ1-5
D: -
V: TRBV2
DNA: TGTGCCAGCAGTGTCGGGGGCAGGGGCGAAAATCAGCCCCAGCATTTT
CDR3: CASSVGGRGENQPQHF

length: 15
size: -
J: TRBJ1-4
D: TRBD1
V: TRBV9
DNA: TGTGCCAGCAGCGTCGGGACAGGGGGTCCCGAAAAACTGTTTTTT
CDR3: CASSVGTGGPEKLFF

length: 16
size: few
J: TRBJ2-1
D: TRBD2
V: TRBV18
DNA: TGTGCCAGCTCATCGACCACTAGCGGGAGTTTAAATGAGCAGTTCTTC
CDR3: CASSSTTSGSLNEQFF

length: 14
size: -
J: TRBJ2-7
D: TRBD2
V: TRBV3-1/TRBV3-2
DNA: TGTGCCAGCAGCCAAGGGCTAGCGGGGGGCGAGCAGTACTTC
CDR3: CASSQGLAGGEQYF

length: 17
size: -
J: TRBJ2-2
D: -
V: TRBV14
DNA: TGTGCCAGCAGCCAAGATCGGGGCGCAGCGAACACCGGGGAGCTGTTTTTT
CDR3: CASSQDRGAANTGELFF

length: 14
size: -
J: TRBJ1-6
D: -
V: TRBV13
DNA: TGTGCCAGCAGCTTAGCCAGGGTGAATTCACCCCTCCACTTT
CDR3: CASSLARVNSPLHF

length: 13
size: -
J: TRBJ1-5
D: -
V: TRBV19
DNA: TGTGCCAGTCACCTGTATGGCAATCAGCCCCAGCATTTT
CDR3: CASHLYGNQPQHF

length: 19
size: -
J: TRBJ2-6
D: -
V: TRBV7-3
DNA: TGTGCCAGCAGCTTAACGCGTCAGCTGTTTAGCTCTGGGGCCAACGTCCTGACTTTC
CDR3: CASSLTRQLFSSGANVLTF

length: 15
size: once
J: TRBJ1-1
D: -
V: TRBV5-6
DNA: TGTGCCAGCAGCTTGTCGAGGAGGGGGAACACTGAAGCTTTCTTT
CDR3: CASSLSRRGNTEAFF

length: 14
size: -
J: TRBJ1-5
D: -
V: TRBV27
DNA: TGTGCCAGCAGTTACGGATATAGCAATCAGCCCCAGCATTTT
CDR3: CASSYGYSNQPQHF

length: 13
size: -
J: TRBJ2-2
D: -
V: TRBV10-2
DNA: TGCGCCAGCAGTGATCGTCCGACCGGGGAGCTGTTTTTT
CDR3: CASSDRPTGELFF

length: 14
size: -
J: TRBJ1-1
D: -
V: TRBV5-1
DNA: TGCGCCAGCAGCGAGACAGGCCGGGACACTGAAGCTTTCTTT
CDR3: CASSETGRDTEAFF

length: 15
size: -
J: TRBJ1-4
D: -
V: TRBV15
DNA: TGTGCCACCAGCAGAACCGGTGGCGCGGAAGAAAAACTGTTTTTT
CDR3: CATSRTGGAEEKLFF

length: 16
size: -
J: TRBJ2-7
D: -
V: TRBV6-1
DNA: TGTGCCAGCAGTGAACCGACTTCCCCCGTATCCTACGAGCAGTACTTC
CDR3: CASSEPTSPVSYEQYF

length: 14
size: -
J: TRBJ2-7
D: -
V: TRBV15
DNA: TGTGCCACCAGCAGAGGAGGGGACACCGTCCAGCAGTACTTC
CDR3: CATSRGGDTVQQYF

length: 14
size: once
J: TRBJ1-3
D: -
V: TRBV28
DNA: TGTGCCAGCACAGATGACAGTCCTGGAAACACCATATATTTT
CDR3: CASTDDSPGNTIYF

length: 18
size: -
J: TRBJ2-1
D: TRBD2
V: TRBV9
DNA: TGTGCCAGCAGCCCCGCTTTGGCTAGCGGGGGCCCTCTCAATGAGCAGTTCTTC
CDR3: CASSPALASGGPLNEQFF

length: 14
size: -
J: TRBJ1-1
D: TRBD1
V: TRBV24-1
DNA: TGTGCCACCAGTGATCCCGGGACAGGGGGGAGGGCTTTCTTT
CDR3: CATSDPGTGGRAFF

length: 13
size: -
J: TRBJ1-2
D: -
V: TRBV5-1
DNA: TGCGCCAGTGGAGAAACTGGTAGCTATGGCTACACCTTC
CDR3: CASGETGSYGYTF

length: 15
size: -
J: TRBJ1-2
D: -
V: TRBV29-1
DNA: TGCAGCGTTGAAGATCGGGGCAGGGGAGGCTATGGCTACACCTTC
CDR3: CSVEDRGRGGYGYTF

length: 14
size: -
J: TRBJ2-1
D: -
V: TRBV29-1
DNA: TGCAGCGCCCAACAGGGGGCGGGAGGGAATGAGCAGTTCTTC
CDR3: CSAQQGAGGNEQFF

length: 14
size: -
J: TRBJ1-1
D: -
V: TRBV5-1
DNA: TGCGCCAGCAGCTCGAGAACAGCGAACACTGAAGCTTTCTTT
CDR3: CASSSRTANTEAFF

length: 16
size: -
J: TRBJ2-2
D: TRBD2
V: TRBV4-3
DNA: TGCGCCAGCAGCCAAGAGGGGAGCGGGAGTTCCGGGGAGCTGTTTTTT
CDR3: CASSQEGSGSSGELFF

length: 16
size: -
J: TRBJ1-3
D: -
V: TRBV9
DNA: TGTGCCAGCAGCGTAGGAGGGGCCACGTCTGGAAACACCATATATTTT
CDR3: CASSVGGATSGNTIYF

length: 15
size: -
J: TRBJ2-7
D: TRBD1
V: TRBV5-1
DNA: TGCGCCAGCAGCCCGGGACGGACAGGGTCCTACGAGCAGTACTTC
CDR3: CASSPGRTGSYEQYF

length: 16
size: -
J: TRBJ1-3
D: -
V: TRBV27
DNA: TGTGCCAGCAGTTTAACCGGGGATCTAGGTGTAAACACCATATATTTT
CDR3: CASSLTGDLGVNTIYF

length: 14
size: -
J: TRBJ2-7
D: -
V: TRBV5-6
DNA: TGTGCCAGCAGCTTTATCGGGAGTACCTACGAGCAGTACTTC
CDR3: CASSFIGSTYEQYF

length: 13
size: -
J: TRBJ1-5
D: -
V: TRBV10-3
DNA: TGTGCCATCAGTGATAATATCAATCAGCCCCAGCATTTT
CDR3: CAISDNINQPQHF

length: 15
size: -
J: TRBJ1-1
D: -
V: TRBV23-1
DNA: TGCGCCAGCAGCCGACACCAATATCAGGGACAAGAAGCTTTCTTT
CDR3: CASSRHQYQGQEAFF

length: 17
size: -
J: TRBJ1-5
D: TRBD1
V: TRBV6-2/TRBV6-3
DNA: TGTGCCAGCAGCCACAGACAGGGGCAACGGGGCAATCAGCCCCAGCATTTT
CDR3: CASSHRQGQRGNQPQHF

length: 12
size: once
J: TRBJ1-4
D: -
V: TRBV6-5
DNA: TGTGCCAGCTTGAGAGGGTCTGAAAAACTGTTTTTT
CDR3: CASLRGSEKLFF

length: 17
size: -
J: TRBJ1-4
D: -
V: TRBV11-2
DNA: TGTGCCAGCAGCTTGGCCAGGACAATAACAACTAATGAAAAACTGTTTTTT
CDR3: CASSLARTITTNEKLFF

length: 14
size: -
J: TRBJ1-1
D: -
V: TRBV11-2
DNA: TGTGCCAGCAGCTTATTCCGGGGGAACACTGAAGCTTTCTTT
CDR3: CASSLFRGNTEAFF

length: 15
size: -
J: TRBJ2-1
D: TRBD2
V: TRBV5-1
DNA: TGCGCCAGCAGGCGTAGCGGGGGGAACTACAATGAGCAGTTCTTC
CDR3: CASRRSGGNYNEQFF

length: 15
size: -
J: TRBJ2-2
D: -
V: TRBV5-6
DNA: TGTGCCAGCAGCTTGGCGCCAGTGAACACCGGGGAGCTGTTTTTT
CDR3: CASSLAPVNTGELFF

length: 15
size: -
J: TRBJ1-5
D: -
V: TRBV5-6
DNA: TGTGCCAGCAGCTTGGAACAGGGTCGCAATCAGCCCCAGCATTTT
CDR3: CASSLEQGRNQPQHF

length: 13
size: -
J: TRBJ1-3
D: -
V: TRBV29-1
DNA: TGCAGCGTGGAACTAGGCCGGGGAAACACCATATATTTT
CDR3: CSVELGRGNTIYF

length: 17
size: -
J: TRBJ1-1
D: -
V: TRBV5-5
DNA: TGTGCCAGCAGCCGTCTTGGGGACGGCATCATGAACACTGAAGCTTTCTTT
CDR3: CASSRLGDGIMNTEAFF

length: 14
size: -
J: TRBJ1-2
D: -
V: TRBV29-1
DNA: TGCAGCGTTGCGCTGAACAGTGCCCCGGGTGGCTACACCTTC
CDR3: CSVALNSAPGGYTF

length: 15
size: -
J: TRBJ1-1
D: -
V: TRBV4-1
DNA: TGCGCCAGCAGCCAAGTTCAAGGGCAGAACACTGAAGCTTTCTTT
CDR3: CASSQVQGQNTEAFF

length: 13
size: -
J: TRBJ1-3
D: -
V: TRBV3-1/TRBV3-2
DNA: TGTGCCAGCAGCCCCCCCGAGGGATGGACCATATATTTT
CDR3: CASSPPEGWTIYF